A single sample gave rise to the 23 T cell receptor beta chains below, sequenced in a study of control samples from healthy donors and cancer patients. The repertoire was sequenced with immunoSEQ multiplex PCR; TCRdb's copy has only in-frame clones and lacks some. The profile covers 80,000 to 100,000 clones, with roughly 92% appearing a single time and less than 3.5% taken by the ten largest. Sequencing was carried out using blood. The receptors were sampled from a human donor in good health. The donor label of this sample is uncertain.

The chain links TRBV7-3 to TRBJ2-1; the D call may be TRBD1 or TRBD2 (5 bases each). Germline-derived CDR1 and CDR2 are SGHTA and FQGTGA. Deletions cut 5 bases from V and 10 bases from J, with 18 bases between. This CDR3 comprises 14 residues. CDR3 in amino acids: CASSRDGFVGEQFF. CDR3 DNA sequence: TGTGCCAGCAGCCGGGACGGCTTCGTGGGCGAGCAGTTCTTC.

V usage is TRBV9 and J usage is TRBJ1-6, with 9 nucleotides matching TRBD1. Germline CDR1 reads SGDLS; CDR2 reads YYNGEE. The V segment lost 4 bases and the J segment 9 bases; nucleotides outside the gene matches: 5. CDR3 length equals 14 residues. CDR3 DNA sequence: TGTGCCAGCAGCACTCGGGACAGGGCTTCACCCCTCCACTTT. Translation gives CASSTRDRASPLHF.

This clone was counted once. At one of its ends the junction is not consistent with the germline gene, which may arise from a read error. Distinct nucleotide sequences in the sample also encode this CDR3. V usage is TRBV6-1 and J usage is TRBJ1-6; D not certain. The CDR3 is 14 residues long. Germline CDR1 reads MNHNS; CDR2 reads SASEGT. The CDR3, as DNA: TGCGCCAGCAGTGAAGCTGGCAACGGTTCACCCCTCCACTTT. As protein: CASSEAGNGSPLHF.

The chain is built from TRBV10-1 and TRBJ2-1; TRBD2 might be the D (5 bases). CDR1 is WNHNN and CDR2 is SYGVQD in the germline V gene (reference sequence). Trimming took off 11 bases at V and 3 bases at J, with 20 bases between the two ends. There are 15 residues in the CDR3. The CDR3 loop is CAPPGLGWDYNEQFF. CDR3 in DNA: TGCGCCCCACCGGGGTTGGGGTGGGACTACAATGAGCAGTTCTTC.

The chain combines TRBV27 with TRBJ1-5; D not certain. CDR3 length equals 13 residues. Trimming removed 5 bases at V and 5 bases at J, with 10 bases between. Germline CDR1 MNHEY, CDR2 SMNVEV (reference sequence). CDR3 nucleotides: TGTGCCAGCAGTGACAACCTCGATCAGCCCCAGCATTTT. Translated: CASSDNLDQPQHF.

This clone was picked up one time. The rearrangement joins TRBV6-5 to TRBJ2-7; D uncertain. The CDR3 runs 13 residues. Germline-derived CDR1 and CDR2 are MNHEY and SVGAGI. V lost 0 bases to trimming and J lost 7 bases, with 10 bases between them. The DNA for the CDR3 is TGTGCCAGCAGTTACTCGTGGGTCGAAGAGCAGTACTTC. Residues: CASSYSWVEEQYF.

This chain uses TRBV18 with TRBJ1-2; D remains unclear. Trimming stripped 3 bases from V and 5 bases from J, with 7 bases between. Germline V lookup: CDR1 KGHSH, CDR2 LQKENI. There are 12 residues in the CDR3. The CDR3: CASSPEAYGYTF. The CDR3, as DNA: TGTGCCAGCTCACCGGAGGCGTATGGCTACACCTTC. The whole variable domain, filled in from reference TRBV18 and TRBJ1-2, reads NAGVMQNPRHLVRRRGQEARLRCSPMKGHSHVYWYRQLPEEGLKFMVYLQKENIIDESGMPKERFSAEFPKEGPSILRIQQVVRGDSAAYFCASSPEAYGYTFGSGTRLTVV.

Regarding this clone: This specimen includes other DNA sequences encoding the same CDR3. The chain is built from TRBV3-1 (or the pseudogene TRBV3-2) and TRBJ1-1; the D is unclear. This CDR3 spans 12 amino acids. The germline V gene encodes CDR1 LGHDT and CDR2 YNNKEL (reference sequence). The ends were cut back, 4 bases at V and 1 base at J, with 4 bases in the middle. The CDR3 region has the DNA TGTGCCAGCAGCCGGAGGAACACTGAAGCTTTCTTT. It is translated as CASSRRNTEAFF.

DNA for the CDR3: TGTGCCAGCAGCTTACCGGGACAGGTGATTCAAGAGACCCAGTACTTC. This encodes CASSLPGQVIQETQYF. The rearrangement uses TRBV7-9 and TRBJ2-5; 8 nucleotides match TRBD1. The V segment lost 2 bases and the J segment 2 bases; nucleotides outside the gene matches: 7. Germline V gene sequence: CDR1 SEHNR, CDR2 FQNEAQ (reference sequence). This CDR3 is built from 16 residues.

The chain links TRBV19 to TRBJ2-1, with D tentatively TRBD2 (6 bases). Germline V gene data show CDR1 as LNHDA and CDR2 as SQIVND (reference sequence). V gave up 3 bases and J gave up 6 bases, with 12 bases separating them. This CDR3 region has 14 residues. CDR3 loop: CASSIQGGRNEQFF. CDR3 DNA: TGTGCCAGTAGTATCCAGGGAGGTCGCAATGAGCAGTTCTTC.

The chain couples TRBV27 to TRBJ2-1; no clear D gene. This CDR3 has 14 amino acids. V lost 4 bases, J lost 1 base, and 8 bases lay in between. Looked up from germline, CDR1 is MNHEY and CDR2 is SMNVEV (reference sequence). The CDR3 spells CASSSGGSYNEQFF. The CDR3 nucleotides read TGTGCCAGCAGTTCCGGCGGATCCTACAATGAGCAGTTCTTC.

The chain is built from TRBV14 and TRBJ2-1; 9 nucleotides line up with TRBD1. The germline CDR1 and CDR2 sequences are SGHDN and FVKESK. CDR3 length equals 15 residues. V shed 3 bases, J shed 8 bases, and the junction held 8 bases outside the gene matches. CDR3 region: CASSQLTGGLYEQFF. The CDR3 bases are TGTGCCAGCAGCCAGCTGACAGGGGGTTTGTATGAGCAGTTCTTC. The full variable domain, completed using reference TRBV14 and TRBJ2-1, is EAGVTQFPSHSVIEKGQTVTLRCDPISGHDNLYWYRRVMGKEIKFLLHFVKESKQDESGMPNNRFLAERTGGTYSTLKVQPAELEDSGVYFCASSQLTGGLYEQFFGPGTRLTVL.

The CDR3 sequence is CASSQRRLAAVYNEQFF. Here the CDR3 DNA reads TGTGCCAGCAGCCAAAGGAGACTAGCTGCGGTCTACAATGAGCAGTTCTTC. The V and J genes are TRBV3-1 (or the pseudogene TRBV3-2) and TRBJ2-1, with 7 bases lining up with TRBD2. The germline V gene encodes CDR1 LGHDT and CDR2 YNNKEL (reference sequence). CDR3 size: 17 residues. V was pared by 2 bases and J by 3 bases, with 10 bases of the junction left unmatched.

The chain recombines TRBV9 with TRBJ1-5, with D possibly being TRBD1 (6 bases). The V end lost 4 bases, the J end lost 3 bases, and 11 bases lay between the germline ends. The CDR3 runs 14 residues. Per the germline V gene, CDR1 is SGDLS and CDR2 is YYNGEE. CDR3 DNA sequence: TGTGCCAGCAGCCCGGGACATCTCAATCAGCCCCAGCATTTT. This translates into CASSPGHLNQPQHF.

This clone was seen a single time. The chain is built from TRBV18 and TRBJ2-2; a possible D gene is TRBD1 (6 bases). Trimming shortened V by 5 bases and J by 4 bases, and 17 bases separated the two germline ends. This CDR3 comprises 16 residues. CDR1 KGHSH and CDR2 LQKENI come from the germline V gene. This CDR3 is CASSMKQDSSTGELFF. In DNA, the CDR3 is TGTGCCAGCTCAATGAAGCAGGACAGTTCCACCGGGGAGCTGTTTTTT. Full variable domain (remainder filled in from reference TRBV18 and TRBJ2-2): NAGVMQNPRHLVRRRGQEARLRCSPMKGHSHVYWYRQLPEEGLKFMVYLQKENIIDESGMPKERFSAEFPKEGPSILRIQQVVRGDSAAYFCASSMKQDSSTGELFFGEGSRLTVL.

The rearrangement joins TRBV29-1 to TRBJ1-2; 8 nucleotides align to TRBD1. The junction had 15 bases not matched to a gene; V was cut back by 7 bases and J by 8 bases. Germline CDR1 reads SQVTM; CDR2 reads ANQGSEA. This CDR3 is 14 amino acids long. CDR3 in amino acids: CSASGDRPLEGYTF. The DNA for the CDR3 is TGCAGCGCCTCTGGGGACAGGCCCCTGGAGGGCTACACCTTC.

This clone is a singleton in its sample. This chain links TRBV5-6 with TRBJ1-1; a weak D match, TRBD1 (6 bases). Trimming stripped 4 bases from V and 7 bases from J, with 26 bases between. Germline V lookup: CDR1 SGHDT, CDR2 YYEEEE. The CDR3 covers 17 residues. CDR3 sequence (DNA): TGTGCCAGCAGCCCCTCCGGGGTGGCAGGGGAGGGCGGTGAAGCTTTCTTT. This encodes CASSPSGVAGEGGEAFF.

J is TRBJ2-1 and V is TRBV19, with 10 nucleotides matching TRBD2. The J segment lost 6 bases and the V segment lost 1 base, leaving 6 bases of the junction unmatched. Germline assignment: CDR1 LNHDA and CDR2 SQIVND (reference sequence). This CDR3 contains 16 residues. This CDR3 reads CASSIVGLAGVNEQFF. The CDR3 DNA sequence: TGTGCCAGTAGTATAGTCGGGCTAGCGGGGGTCAATGAGCAGTTCTTC.

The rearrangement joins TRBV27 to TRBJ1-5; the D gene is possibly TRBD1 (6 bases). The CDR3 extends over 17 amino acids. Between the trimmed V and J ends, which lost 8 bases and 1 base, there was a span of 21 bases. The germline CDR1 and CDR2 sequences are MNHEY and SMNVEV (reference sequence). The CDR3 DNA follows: TGTGCCAGCGGACGACAGGTTGGGGGCTTGAGCAATCAGCCCCAGCATTTT. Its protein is CASGRQVGGLSNQPQHF.

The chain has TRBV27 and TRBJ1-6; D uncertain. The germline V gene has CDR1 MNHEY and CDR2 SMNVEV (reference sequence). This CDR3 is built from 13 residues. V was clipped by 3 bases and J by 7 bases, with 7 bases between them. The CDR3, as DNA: TGTGCCAGCAGTTTGGACGGGAATTCACCCCTCCACTTT. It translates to CASSLDGNSPLHF.

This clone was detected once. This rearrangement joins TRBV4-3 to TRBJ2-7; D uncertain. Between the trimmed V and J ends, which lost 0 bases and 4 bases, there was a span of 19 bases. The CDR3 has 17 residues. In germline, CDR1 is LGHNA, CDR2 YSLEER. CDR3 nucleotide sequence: TGCGCCAGCAGCCAAGAGGACCTCGGATGGACCTCGTACGAGCAGTACGTC. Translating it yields CASSQEDLGWTSYEQYV.

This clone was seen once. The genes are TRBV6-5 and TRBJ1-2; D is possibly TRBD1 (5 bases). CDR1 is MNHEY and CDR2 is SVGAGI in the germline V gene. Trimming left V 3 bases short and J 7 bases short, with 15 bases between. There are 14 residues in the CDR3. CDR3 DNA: TGTGCCAGCAGTTATTGGCAGGGTGTTGGTGGCTACACCTTC. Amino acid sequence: CASSYWQGVGGYTF.

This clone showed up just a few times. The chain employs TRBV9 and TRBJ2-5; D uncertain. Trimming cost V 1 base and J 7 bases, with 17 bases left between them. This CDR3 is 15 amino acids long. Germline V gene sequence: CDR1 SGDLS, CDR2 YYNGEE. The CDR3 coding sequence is TGTGCCAGCAGCGTATCCGAAACTTCCTCAGGGACCCAGTACTTC. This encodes CASSVSETSSGTQYF.